One and the same sample provided the 20 T cell receptor beta chains below, sequenced in a study of human T cells and chemical hapten exposure. TCRdb passed the RACE reads through MiXCR, listing each CDR3 protein once. Of some 300,000 distinct CDR3 sequences listed, around 5.5% are singletons. The time point denotes: pre-sensitization, week 0. Stated treatment: therapeutic diphenylcyclopropenone sensitization with weekly scalp DPC. Source: whole blood, taken in connection with sensitization to the hapten diphenylcyclopropenone (DPC). The origin of the receptors is a woman aged 18 to 35 with alopecia areata. Some clones in this sample may be carry-over from other donors' samples.

This chain connects TRBV29-1 to TRBJ1-1; D is uncertain. This CDR3 is 13 amino acids long. V lost 7 bases and J lost 0, with 12 bases in between. In germline, CDR1 is SQVTM, CDR2 ANQGSEA. The CDR3 loop is CSAKWQMNTEAFF. CDR3 in DNA: TGCAGCGCCAAGTGGCAGATGAACACTGAAGCTTTCTTT. Together with reference TRBV29-1 and TRBJ1-1, the CDR3 gives the full variable domain: SAVISQKPSRDICQRGTSLTIQCQVDSQVTMMFWYRQQPGQSLTLIATANQGSEATYESGFVIDKFPISRPNLTFSTLTVSNMSPEDSSIYLCSAKWQMNTEAFFGQGTRLTVV.

This clonotype was counted only a few times. The chain has TRBV7-2 and TRBJ1-2; no clear D gene. V lost 1 base, J lost 8 bases, and 14 bases lay in between. The CDR3 runs to 14 residues. The germline CDR1 and CDR2 sequences are SGHTA and FQGNSA. The CDR3 region is CASSLGIGSGGYTF. DNA of the CDR3: TGTGCCAGCAGCTTAGGAATAGGGTCAGGAGGCTACACCTTC.

This clonotype was counted a few times. V gene TRBV27 combines with J gene TRBJ2-2; no firm D call. This CDR3 has 12 residues. Looked up from germline, CDR1 is MNHEY and CDR2 is SMNVEV (reference sequence). V dropped 8 bases and J dropped 6 bases, with 10 bases sitting between them. The CDR3 region has the DNA TGTGCCAGCCAAGGTTTTTCCGGGGAGCTGTTTTTT. Encoded protein: CASQGFSGELFF.

This clonotype has ten or more counts. The chain couples TRBV20-1 to TRBJ2-3, with 11 nucleotides matching TRBD2. Germline CDR1 reads DFQATT; CDR2 reads SNEGSKA (reference sequence). The length of the CDR3 is 19 residues. V was clipped by 3 bases and J by 0 bases; unmatched bases: 14. Here the CDR3 DNA reads TGCAGTGCTAGTGAGCCTAGCGGGGGGCTGATTACTAGCACAGATACGCAGTATTTT. Its translation: CSASEPSGGLITSTDTQYF.

The V and J genes are TRBV4-3 and TRBJ1-1; 8 positions match TRBD1. Germline V CDR1 and CDR2: LGHNA, YSLEER. With 3 bases clipped from V and 6 bases from J, the junction kept 9 bases outside the gene matches. The CDR3 consists of 15 residues. CDR3 region: CASSHTGTGDSEAFF. Written as DNA, the CDR3 is TGCGCCAGCAGCCATACCGGGACAGGAGACTCTGAAGCTTTCTTT.

J is TRBJ1-4 and V is TRBV18; D is uncertain. The CDR3 sequence is 13 residues long. V was cut by 1 base and J by 8 bases, with 8 bases left in between. The germline V gene has CDR1 KGHSH and CDR2 LQKENI. This CDR3 reads CASSPRGGEKLFF. The CDR3 coding sequence is TGTGCCAGCTCACCACGTGGAGGCGAAAAACTGTTTTTT.

This clonotype was counted at least ten times. V usage is TRBV6-1 and J usage is TRBJ1-1; 10 positions agree with TRBD1. Germline V gene sequence: CDR1 MNHNS, CDR2 SASEGT. V lost 5 bases to trimming and J lost 0 bases; unmatched junction nucleotides: 3. The CDR3 is made up of 15 amino acids. The CDR3 region has the DNA TGTGCCAGCAGTTGGGGACAGGGGCTGAACACTGAAGCTTTCTTT. This codes for CASSWGQGLNTEAFF.

This clonotype was seen a few times. The chain uses TRBV25-1 and TRBJ2-7; TRBD1 might be the D (5 bases). V lost 6 bases and J lost 4, with 13 bases in between. The V gene's germline CDR1 is MGHDK and CDR2 SYGVNS. The CDR3 length is 13 residues. For the CDR3, the DNA is TGTGCCAGCAGCGTCCAAGGGGTTTACGAGCAGTACTTC. As protein: CASSVQGVYEQYF.

At least ten counts were recorded for this clonotype. This chain links TRBV20-1 with TRBJ2-7; D unclear. The CDR3 sequence is 13 residues long. The V gene lost 5 bases and the J gene lost 5 bases, with 16 bases spanning the gap. Germline V CDR1 and CDR2: DFQATT, SNEGSKA (reference sequence). CDR3 loop: CSAQSGLINEQYF. CDR3 coding DNA: TGCAGTGCTCAATCGGGCCTAATCAACGAGCAGTACTTC.

This clonotype appeared many times. The genes are TRBV28 and TRBJ2-1, with 7 nucleotides matching TRBD1. The CDR3 sequence is 15 residues long. J gave up 6 bases and V 1 base, and 6 bases lay outside the gene matches. Germline V gene sequence: CDR1 MDHEN, CDR2 SYDVKM. The CDR3 sequence is CASSLSQGEVNEQFF. In nucleotides, the CDR3 is TGTGCCAGCAGTTTATCCCAGGGGGAAGTCAATGAGCAGTTCTTC.

This clonotype was found many times. DNA of the CDR3: TGTGCCAGCAGTTACTCGCCCAGCGGGGCGTACAATGAGCAGTTCTTC. Protein: CASSYSPSGAYNEQFF. The chain carries TRBV6-2 or TRBV6-3 and TRBJ2-1; TRBD2 agrees at 7 bases. Germline assignment: CDR1 MNHEY and CDR2 SVGEGT. V dropped 0 bases and J dropped 4; count of bases not matched to a gene: 6. The CDR3 runs to 16 residues.

V usage is TRBV4-1 and J usage is TRBJ1-1; D may be TRBD1 (6 bases). The CDR3 has 17 amino acids. Trimming took off 4 bases at V and 6 bases at J, with 24 bases between the two ends. The germline V gene has CDR1 MGHRA and CDR2 YSYEKL. DNA of the CDR3: TGCGCCAGCAGCCCCCAGGGGCAGGGGATACTCCTGGCTGAAGCTTTCTTT. It yields the protein CASSPQGQGILLAEAFF.

This clonotype was observed many times. This chain joins TRBV24-1 and TRBJ2-3, with unresolved D. The ends were cut back, 3 bases at V and 2 bases at J, with 8 bases in the middle. The length of the CDR3 is 14 residues. Germline V gives CDR1 KGHDR, CDR2 SFDVKD. CDR3 DNA sequence: TGTGCCACCAGTGATGACACTTCCACAGATACGCAGTATTTT. It is translated as CATSDDTSTDTQYF.

This clonotype was counted only a few times. The rearrangement joins TRBV11-2 to TRBJ1-1; possibly TRBD1 for D (6 bases). The CDR3 has 15 residues. Trimming took 5 bases from V and 1 from J, leaving 14 bases between them. Germline-derived CDR1 and CDR2 are SGHAT and FQNNGV. The CDR3 loop is CASSPGRGQNTEAFF. The CDR3, as DNA: TGTGCCAGCAGCCCGGGTCGGGGGCAGAACACTGAAGCTTTCTTT.

This clonotype was counted between two and nine times. This sequence joins TRBV20-1 and TRBJ1-5; no reliable D call. From germline, CDR1 is DFQATT and CDR2 SNEGSKA (reference sequence). There are 14 residues in the CDR3. The V and J ends lost 3 bases and 0 bases respectively, with 9 bases between them. The CDR3 DNA reads as TGCAGTGCTAGTCACCAGATTAGCAATCAGCCCCAGCATTTT. Translation gives CSASHQISNQPQHF.

The chain has TRBV5-6 and TRBJ1-6; TRBD1 aligns across 8 bases. CDR1 is SGHDT and CDR2 is YYEEEE in the germline V gene. The CDR3 consists of 16 residues. V lost 5 bases, J lost 7 bases, and 11 bases stayed unmatched. This chain's CDR3 is CASRVTGAEWNSPLHF. As DNA, the CDR3 is TGTGCCAGCAGAGTGACAGGGGCAGAGTGGAATTCACCCCTCCACTTT.

This clonotype was found a few times. The chain uses TRBV7-9 and TRBJ1-1, with a tentative D call TRBD1 (5 bases). CDR1 SEHNR and CDR2 FQNEAQ come from the germline V gene (reference sequence). Between the trimmed V and J ends, which lost 5 bases and 4 bases, there was a span of 11 bases. The CDR3 sequence is 13 residues long. The CDR3 bases are TGTGCCAGCAGCCTCGACAGTATCACTGAAGCTTTCTTT. Translated, it gives CASSLDSITEAFF.

This clonotype was observed many times. The rearrangement joins TRBV20-1 to TRBJ2-2; D might be TRBD1 (6 bases). The CDR3 totals 14 residues. Per the germline V gene, CDR1 is DFQATT and CDR2 is SNEGSKA (reference sequence). Trimming stripped 3 bases from V and 4 bases from J, with 12 bases between. CDR3 bases: TGCAGTGCTAGTTTTACAGGGTCCACCGGGGAGCTGTTTTTT. It yields the protein CSASFTGSTGELFF.

This clonotype turned up a few times. The V and J genes are TRBV6-2 or TRBV6-3 and TRBJ2-6; 11 bases fit TRBD1. V gave up 4 bases and J gave up 0 bases; unmatched junction bases: 2. Germline CDR1 reads MNHEY; CDR2 reads SVGEGT. This CDR3 contains 17 residues. CDR3 nucleotides: TGTGCCAGCAGTTGGGACAGGGGGAACTCTGGGGCCAACGTCCTGACTTTC. Encoded protein: CASSWDRGNSGANVLTF.

Many counts were recorded for this clonotype. The chain employs TRBV6-1 and TRBJ2-1, with D hard to call. V was cut by 11 bases and J by 7 bases, with 18 bases left in between. Germline lookup yields CDR1 MNHNS and CDR2 SASEGT. The CDR3 extends over 13 amino acids. The CDR3 region has the DNA TGTGCCGGCCGGGCCAGTTTGGGTAATGAGCAGTTCTTC. Translated: CAGRASLGNEQFF.